Only a few counts were recorded for the clone carrying this T cell receptor (beta chain). The antigen remains unidentified. The sample's time point: week 47, end of study. Each dose delivered 300 ug of mutant IDH1 20-mer peptide subcutaneously with imiquimod. Vaccination of patients was performed eight times, in weeks 1, 3, 5, 7, 11, 15, 19 and 23. New WHO grade 3 or 4 astrocytomas that were IDH1-mutant and ATRX-lost had been found in donors. This sample was taken from a study of a mutant IDH1 vaccine in newly diagnosed glioma. Overall study context: Vaccination started 4-6 weeks after radiotherapy alone, or with temozolomide cycles. Visit V12 was conducted at week 35 as the safety follow-up. Visit V13 came later, at week 47.

This table comes from immunoSEQ multiplex PCR, and its TCRdb copy is limited to in-frame clones, with some not included. The sample shows fewer than 60,000 clones, around 60% of them seen only once. The CDR3 loop spans 17 amino acids. CDR1 is MGHRA, CDR2 YSYEKL, per germline. Trimming took 4 bases from V and 5 from J; bases not matched to a gene: 12. This material consisted of peripheral blood mononuclear cells (PBMCs), taken from a glioma patient whose treatment included an IDH1 peptide vaccine. The gene calls are TRBV4-1 and TRBJ2-2, with TRBD2 matching 8 bases. The source is a man in his forties with glioma. Some clones in this sample may be carry-over from other donors' samples. The CDR3 nucleotides are TGCGCCAGCAGCCCCTCGGGGGGGGCTGTAGTAACCGGGGAGCTGTTTTTT. Protein sequence: CASSPSGGAVVTGELFF.